The 27 T cell receptor beta chains below come from one sample, sequenced in a study of T cells after yellow fever vaccination. TCRdb redid the calling of the 5' RACE reads with MiXCR, one entry per CDR3 protein. Of hundreds of thousands of distinct CDR3 sequences detected, roughly an eighth appear once; the ten largest clones hold about 15%. The input for sequencing was PBMCs, taken on the day of the yellow fever booster vaccination. These receptors originate from a man aged 25-45 years who received the YFV17D yellow fever vaccine.

The genes are TRBV18 and TRBJ2-1; the D gene is possibly TRBD2 (6 bases). Looked up from germline, CDR1 is KGHSH and CDR2 is LQKENI. Trimming removed 3 bases at V and 2 bases at J, with 8 bases between. The CDR3 covers 14 residues. The CDR3 spells CASSPGGPYNEQFF. As DNA, the CDR3 is TGTGCCAGCTCACCGGGGGGACCCTACAATGAGCAGTTCTTC.

The rearrangement links TRBV29-1 to TRBJ2-3; 8 bases agree with TRBD1. Germline V gene data show CDR1 as SQVTM and CDR2 as ANQGSEA. Trimming took 4 bases from V and 6 from J; bases not matched to a gene: 15. The CDR3 sequence is 16 residues long. CDR3 sequence reads: CSVGLLVPHRGDTQYF. In DNA form, the CDR3 reads TGCAGCGTTGGCCTGTTGGTCCCTCACAGGGGGGATACGCAGTATTTT.

This clonotype was found a few times. The chain combines TRBV3-1 with TRBJ2-7; 9 bases are a match to TRBD2. The germline V gene has CDR1 LGHDT and CDR2 YNNKEL (reference sequence). This CDR3 spans 14 amino acids. After removal of 5 bases from V and 7 bases from J, the junction contained 9 bases not matched to a gene. In nucleotides, the CDR3 is TGTGCCAGCAGCTCCGGGACTAGCCTCAGGGAGCAGTACTTC. As protein: CASSSGTSLREQYF.

This clonotype was counted between two and nine times. This chain connects TRBV3-1 to TRBJ2-4; weak D call: TRBD1 (7 bases). Per germline, CDR1 LGHDT and CDR2 YNNKEL (reference sequence). Trimming took off 1 base at V and 9 bases at J, with 16 bases between the two ends. CDR3 length: 15 amino acids. The CDR3, as DNA: TGTGCCAGCAGCCAAGCCGGGGGACAGATCGGCATTCAGTACTTC. It is translated as CASSQAGGQIGIQYF.

V gene TRBV11-3 combines with J gene TRBJ2-7; 10 bases are shared with TRBD2. The CDR3 length is 15 residues. V lost 3 bases, J lost 4 bases, and 6 bases stayed unmatched. CDR1 SGHNT and CDR2 YENEEA come from the germline V gene. Here the CDR3 DNA reads TGTGCCAGCAGCTTCGCTAGCGGGAGCCTATACGAGCAGTACTTC. Translated, it gives CASSFASGSLYEQYF.

This chain uses TRBV2 with TRBJ2-1; TRBD2 is a possible D gene (6 bases). From germline, CDR1 is SNHLY and CDR2 FYNNEI. The CDR3 is made up of 14 amino acids. Trimming took off 6 bases at V and 8 bases at J, with 17 bases between the two ends. This CDR3 is CASSPPRLGDEQFF. DNA for the CDR3: TGTGCCAGCAGCCCACCTCGACTAGGGGATGAGCAGTTCTTC. Together with reference TRBV2 and TRBJ2-1, the CDR3 gives the full variable domain: EPEVTQTPSHQVTQMGQEVILRCVPISNHLYFYWYRQILGQKVEFLVSFYNNEISEKSEIFDDQFSVERPDGSNFTLKIRSTKLEDSAMYFCASSPPRLGDEQFFGPGTRLTVL.

This chain connects TRBV5-4 to TRBJ2-7, with D uncertain. Germline V gives CDR1 SGHNT, CDR2 YYREEE (reference sequence). This CDR3 is 14 amino acids long. Trimming pared 4 bases from V and 6 bases from J, leaving 17 bases between. The CDR3 nucleotides read TGTGCCAGCAGCATCGCGCTCCCCAACAGCGAGCAGTACTTC. It translates to CASSIALPNSEQYF.

This clonotype was found a few times. The V call is TRBV15, the J call TRBJ1-5; D uncertain. The germline gives CDR1 LNHNV, CDR2 YYDKDF (reference sequence). Trimming removed 4 bases from V and 0 bases from J, with 10 bases in between. The CDR3 totals 15 residues. CDR3 region: CATSKEGYSNQPQHF. The CDR3 DNA follows: TGTGCCACCAGCAAGGAGGGCTATAGCAATCAGCCCCAGCATTTT.

The rearrangement links TRBV7-2 to TRBJ2-1; 7 bases line up with TRBD2. From germline, CDR1 is SGHTA and CDR2 FQGNSA. The CDR3 totals 15 residues. After removal of 3 bases from V and 4 bases from J, the junction contained 6 bases not matched to a gene. CDR3 residues: CASSFGGSGYNEQFF. CDR3 DNA sequence: TGTGCCAGCAGCTTTGGCGGGAGTGGGTACAATGAGCAGTTCTTC.

V and J are TRBV20-1 and TRBJ2-1; D gene uncertain. This CDR3 contains 12 residues. Per the germline V gene, CDR1 is DFQATT and CDR2 is SNEGSKA (reference sequence). V was cut by 6 bases and J by 3 bases, with 9 bases left in between. The CDR3 nucleotides are TGCAGTGCGAGACGGTACTACAATGAGCAGTTCTTC. Translating gives CSARRYYNEQFF.

This clonotype was counted only a few times. This chain links TRBV12-3 or TRBV12-4 with TRBJ2-5, with D maybe TRBD2 (5 bases). The CDR3 runs 13 residues. The germline V and J ends were trimmed by 10 bases and 5 bases, with 17 bases remaining between them. CDR3 sequence reads: CATSPHRGETQYF. CDR3 sequence (DNA): TGTGCCACTTCGCCACATCGAGGGGAGACCCAGTACTTC.

The chain couples TRBV20-1 to TRBJ2-1; 7 nucleotides line up with TRBD1. The CDR3 loop spans 15 amino acids. Trimming at V came to 0 bases and at J to 5 bases, leaving 7 bases not matched to a gene. Per germline, CDR1 DFQATT and CDR2 SNEGSKA (reference sequence). The CDR3 DNA sequence: TGCAGTGCTAGAGATTTAGGACAGGATCACAATGAGCAGTTCTTC. Amino acids: CSARDLGQDHNEQFF.

The rearrangement joins TRBV5-1 to TRBJ1-1; TRBD1 might be the D (5 bases). The CDR3 runs 14 residues. The germline V gene has CDR1 SGHRS and CDR2 YFSETQ. Trimming pared 2 bases from V and 5 bases from J, leaving 13 bases between. The CDR3 sequence is CASSFSGVLTEAFF. In nucleotides, the CDR3 is TGCGCCAGCAGCTTCTCGGGGGTCCTAACTGAAGCTTTCTTT.

The chain's CDR3 is CSAPSARGRLNIQYF. In DNA, the CDR3 is TGCAGTGCTCCCTCAGCTCGGGGACGGCTAAACATTCAGTACTTC. This sequence joins TRBV20-1 and TRBJ2-4; D possibly uses TRBD1 or TRBD2 (5 bases each). V lost 5 bases, J lost 6 bases, and 20 bases lay in between. This CDR3 contains 15 residues. CDR1 DFQATT and CDR2 SNEGSKA come from the germline V gene (reference sequence).

CDR3 residues: CASSVWGTDTQYF. The CDR3 DNA is TGTGCCAGCAGCGTTTGGGGCACAGATACGCAGTATTTT. The genes are TRBV5-4 and TRBJ2-3, with D hard to call. V was shortened by 4 bases and J by 1 base, with 7 bases between the two germline ends. Per the germline V gene, CDR1 is SGHNT and CDR2 is YYREEE (reference sequence). This CDR3 has 13 amino acids.

This chain joins TRBV20-1 and TRBJ2-7; no clear D gene. Germline V gene sequence: CDR1 DFQATT, CDR2 SNEGSKA (reference sequence). V lost 0 bases and J 2 bases, leaving 11 bases between the germline ends. The CDR3 runs 14 residues. The CDR3 here is CSARDRKGPYEQYF. CDR3 nucleotide sequence: TGCAGTGCTAGAGATCGGAAGGGCCCCTACGAGCAGTACTTC.

This clonotype was observed many times. This chain links TRBV29-1 with TRBJ2-3; 8 positions agree with TRBD2. Germline CDR1 SQVTM, CDR2 ANQGSEA. With V trimmed by 7 bases and J by 2 bases, 8 bases remained unmatched. The CDR3 runs to 14 residues. CDR3 nucleotides: TGCAGCGCTTCGGGAGGGTCGGACACAGATACGCAGTATTTT. Protein sequence: CSASGGSDTDTQYF.

This clonotype was seen more than once but under ten times. The genes are TRBV29-1 and TRBJ2-1; D unresolved. Germline V gene sequence: CDR1 SQVTM, CDR2 ANQGSEA. The V end was cut by 4 bases, the J end by 0 bases, with 10 bases between. The CDR3 covers 14 residues. Here the CDR3 DNA reads TGCAGCGTTGTAGGTCTAGTCTCCTACAATGAGCAGTTCTTC. Translated, it gives CSVVGLVSYNEQFF.

This clonotype has only a few counts. The chain employs TRBV12-3 or TRBV12-4 and TRBJ2-4; 7 bases fit TRBD1. V dropped 6 bases and J dropped 0; count of bases not matched to a gene: 5. CDR3 length: 15 residues. The CDR3 DNA reads as TGTGCCAGCAGCGGACAGGCGCTAGCCAAAAACATTCAGTACTTC. It is translated as CASSGQALAKNIQYF.

This chain links TRBV15 with TRBJ1-2; the match to TRBD1 covers 7 bases. V trimming: 8 bases; J trimming: 0 bases; junction bases outside the gene matches: 9. This CDR3 is built from 15 residues. Germline V gene sequence: CDR1 LNHNV, CDR2 YYDKDF (reference sequence). CDR3 sequence: CATHSGGTSNYGYTF. The CDR3 bases are TGTGCCACCCACTCAGGGGGGACTTCTAACTATGGCTACACCTTC.

The rearrangement joins TRBV18 to TRBJ1-6; unclear D gene. CDR1 and CDR2 from the germline V gene are KGHSH and LQKENI. This CDR3 spans 14 amino acids. V lost 4 bases and J lost 7, with 11 bases in between. In DNA form, the CDR3 reads TGTGCCAGCTCACTCGCCCAGGAGAATTCACCCCTCCACTTT. This codes for CASSLAQENSPLHF.

This chain joins TRBV6-5 and TRBJ2-3; TRBD2 might be the D (6 bases). The germline CDR1 and CDR2 sequences are MNHEY and SVGAGI. V was shortened by 1 base and J by 6 bases, with 14 bases between the two germline ends. The CDR3 is 15 residues long. CDR3 residues: CASSYFARERDTQYF. CDR3 DNA sequence: TGTGCCAGCAGTTACTTCGCCCGGGAGCGGGATACGCAGTATTTT.

The chain recombines TRBV7-3 with TRBJ2-1, with 8 positions matching TRBD2. Germline CDR1 SGHTA, CDR2 FQGTGA. V lost 2 bases to trimming and J lost 2 bases; unmatched junction nucleotides: 5. The CDR3 loop spans 16 amino acids. This CDR3 reads CASSLRGGAAYNEQFF. The CDR3 coding sequence is TGTGCCAGCAGCTTACGGGGGGGAGCAGCCTACAATGAGCAGTTCTTC.

With regard to this clonotype: One junction end does not reproduce the germline sequence, and a read error may be involved. The chain has TRBV2 and TRBJ2-1; 8 nucleotides align to TRBD2. This CDR3 has 17 amino acids. From germline, CDR1 is SNHLY and CDR2 FYNNEI. The CDR3 region has the DNA TGTACCAGCAGTTATACAGCGGGAGTCTGGGGCAACGGTGAGCAGTTCTTC. Its protein is CTSSYTAGVWGNGEQFF.

The chain uses TRBV21-1 and TRBJ2-5; the table's D gene call, TRBD1, was not cross checked with the DNA. TRBV21-1 is classified as a pseudogene. CDR3 length: 16 residues. CDR3 bases: TGTGCCAGCAGCAATACAGGGTGGCCCGTACAAGAGACCCAGTACTTC. As protein: CASSNTGWPVQETQYF.

V gene TRBV20-1 combines with J gene TRBJ1-5; 7 bases line up with TRBD1. V shed 5 bases and J 2 bases; nucleotides not matched to a gene: 6. CDR1 and CDR2 from the germline V gene are DFQATT and SNEGSKA (reference sequence). This CDR3 is built from 14 residues. In DNA, the CDR3 is TGCAGTGCTCTCAGGGGGGTCGGCAATCAGCCCCAGCATTTT. It yields the protein CSALRGVGNQPQHF.

This clonotype was counted only a few times. The V and J genes are TRBV19 and TRBJ2-5; a possible D gene is TRBD2 (6 bases). Germline assignment: CDR1 LNHDA and CDR2 SQIVND (reference sequence). CDR3 size: 14 residues. V dropped 5 bases and J dropped 2 bases, with 12 bases sitting between them. CDR3 nucleotides: TGTGCCAGTAGTGCGACTAGGAAGCAAGAGACCCAGTACTTC. Translation: CASSATRKQETQYF.